Listed below are T cell receptor beta chains from one sample, sequenced in a study of blood T cells in healthy people across ages. TCRdb ran MiXCR on the 5' RACE reads and lists one entry per CDR3 protein. The sample includes hundreds of thousands of distinct CDR3 sequences, approximately 21% of them seen just once. The specimen sequenced was blood. Receptors were obtained from a man between 65 and 80 years old in good health. CDR3s include the opening cysteine and the closing phenylalanine or tryptophan. The D gene is left open where the match is weak. A clone size is listed for some rows: how often the clone was seen (once, few, many), or a class if it is expanded.

v_call,j_call,clone_size,d_call,cdr3_nt,cdr3_aa
TRBV7-2,TRBJ2-5,-,-,TGTGCCAGCAACAACCTGGGGGGAGCCCTCCAAGAGACCCAGTACTTC,CASNNLGGALQETQYF
TRBV12-5,TRBJ2-1,few,-,TGTGCTAGTGGCCCCTATGGCGGGTTGAATGAGCAGTTCTTC,CASGPYGGLNEQFF
TRBV20-1,TRBJ2-2,-,-,TGCAGTGCTAGAGCCGTAGGAGATCGGTTTACCGGGGAGCTGTTTTTT,CSARAVGDRFTGELFF
TRBV5-1,TRBJ2-1,few,-,TGCGCCAGCAGCTTGGACGGCTCGCGGGGGCAGTTCTTC,CASSLDGSRGQFF
TRBV6-5,TRBJ1-4,-,-,TGTGCCAGCAGTTACTCGGAGGGGCAGTTCGGTGAAAAACTGTTTTTT,CASSYSEGQFGEKLFF
TRBV10-3,TRBJ2-7,few,TRBD2,TGTGCCATCAGTGCCGGGAGGACCTACGAGCAGTACTTC,CAISAGRTYEQYF
TRBV14,TRBJ1-6,-,-,TGTGCCAGCAGCCACCAGGGCCAGAATTCACCCCTCCACTTT,CASSHQGQNSPLHF
TRBV11-2,TRBJ2-2,-,TRBD2,TGTGCCAGCAGCTCGGGACTAGCGGGAGTTCTCACCGGGGAGCTGTTTTTT,CASSSGLAGVLTGELFF
TRBV7-9,TRBJ2-7,once,TRBD2,TGTGCCAGCAGCCGTGGCCCCGTTAGCGGGAGGGTTCCTGAGCAGTACTTC,CASSRGPVSGRVPEQYF
TRBV3-1,TRBJ2-3,few,-,TGTGCCAGCAGCCAAGATTCCCCAGATACGCAGTATTTT,CASSQDSPDTQYF
TRBV4-3,TRBJ2-7,-,-,TGCGCCAGCAGCCAAGACGTTGGGGGCGAGCAGTACTTC,CASSQDVGGEQYF